This TCR beta chain is from a study of blood T cell repertoires in COVID-19. As for the study in general: Acute and convalescent COVID-19 samples came from the United States, Italy and Spain. The analysed material was cDNA or gDNA that came from T cells, B-cell-depleted T cells, or PBMCs.

The V gene's germline CDR1 is MGHRA and CDR2 YSYEKL. CDR3 length: 17 residues. Trimming stripped 2 bases from V and 1 base from J, with 16 bases between. Source study methods: Estimation of nucleated cell counts was performed using reference gene primer amplification. Sequencing used immunoSEQ multiplex PCR; TCRdb keeps in-frame clones, though not all of them. V, J and clone size are those of that table, while D and trimming were read from the DNA. This table holds around 270,000 clones, approximately 90% found once. Only one count was recorded for this clone. The TCR comes from a man aged 30-40 years with acute or convalescent COVID-19. The sequencing sample was made of peripheral blood. The rearrangement uses TRBV4-1 and TRBJ2-3, with D unresolved. This CDR3 is CASSQILASEGTDTQYF. In nucleotides, the CDR3 is TGCGCCAGCAGCCAAATATTGGCTTCTGAAGGCACAGATACGCAGTATTTT.